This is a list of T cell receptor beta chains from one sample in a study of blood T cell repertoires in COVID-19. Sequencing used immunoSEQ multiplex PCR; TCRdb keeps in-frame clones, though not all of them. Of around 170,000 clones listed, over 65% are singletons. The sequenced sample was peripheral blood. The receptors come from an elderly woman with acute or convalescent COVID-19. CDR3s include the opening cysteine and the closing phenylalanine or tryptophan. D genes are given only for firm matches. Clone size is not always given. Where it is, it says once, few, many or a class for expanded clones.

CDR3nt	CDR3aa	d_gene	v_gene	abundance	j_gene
TGCGCCAGCAGCCAAGAGGGCAGAGATCAGCCCCAGCATTTT	CASSQEGRDQPQHF	NA	TRBV4-1	few	TRBJ1-5
TGTGCCAGCAGCGGACTAGCGGAGTGGGGGGAGACCCAGTACTTC	CASSGLAEWGETQYF	TRBD2	TRBV28	once	TRBJ2-5
TGTGCCAGCAGCTCGGGACTAGCGTACAATGAGCAGTTCTTC	CASSSGLAYNEQFF	TRBD2	TRBV11-3	NA	TRBJ2-1
TGTGCCAGTAGTTCAACCCCCTCACAGGTTACCCTCGAAAAACTGTTTTTT	CASSSTPSQVTLEKLFF	NA	TRBV19	NA	TRBJ1-4
TGTGCCAGCGGCGGGGGAGGGAATAATTCACCCCTCCACTTT	CASGGGGNNSPLHF	NA	TRBV9	NA	TRBJ1-6
TGCGCCAGCAGCCAGAGACGAGCAGGGGGCCAAGAGACCCAGTACTTC	CASSQRRAGGQETQYF	TRBD1	TRBV4-1	NA	TRBJ2-5
TGCGCCAGCAGCTTGATGGTCCAGCGGGGAAGGGGTCGGTTTTCAGAGACCCAGTACTTC	CASSLMVQRGRGRFSETQYF	TRBD2	TRBV5-1	NA	TRBJ2-5
TGTGCCAGCAGCTTGGCGGGGGTGAACACCGGGGAGCTGTTTTTT	CASSLAGVNTGELFF	NA	TRBV5-4	NA	TRBJ2-2
TGTGCCAGCAGCCAAGATTGGCATGCCAGGGGACGTGAAGCTTTCTTT	CASSQDWHARGREAFF	NA	TRBV4-2	NA	TRBJ1-1
TGTGCCAGCAGTAACCGACAGGGGGCCTACGAGCAGTACTTC	CASSNRQGAYEQYF	TRBD1	TRBV27	NA	TRBJ2-7